This T cell receptor beta chain was captured in a study of low-dose radiotherapy and immunotherapy resistance in tumors. For the study at large: Intravenous ipilimumab 1 mg/kg every six weeks was given with nivolumab 240 mg every two weeks. The authors gave intravenous cyclophosphamide 200 mg/m2 every two weeks, one day before radiation and immunotherapy.

The CDR3 has 15 amino acids. In germline, CDR1 is SQVTM, CDR2 ANQGSEA. Trimming removed 5 bases from V and 3 bases from J, with 18 bases in between. Alpha and beta chains were covered, as first-strand cDNA relied on TRAV- and TRBV-specific primers. Amplification of TCRs used a constant-region primer and V-primer adapter for 20 PCR cycles. TCRdb passed the reads through MiXCR, listing each CDR3 protein once. The table lists around 84,000 distinct CDR3 sequences, around a sixth of them singletons. This clonotype was seen at least ten times. Time point indicated: after trial treatment. This sample's treatment: LDRT plus nivolumab, ipilimumab, low-dose cyclophosphamide and aspirin (RACIN trial). Low-dose radiotherapy and low-dose cyclophosphamide, together with aspirin, ipilimumab and nivolumab, were given to donors. Enrollment required an advanced solid tumor negative for tumor-infiltrating lymphocytes.

Source: PBMCs, taken after low-dose radiotherapy plus immunotherapy. This clonotype was sampled from a male donor with prostate cancer. This chain joins TRBV29-1 and TRBJ2-3; D assignment may be TRBD1 or TRBD2 (5 bases each). The CDR3 sequence is CSVSVGRARTDTQYF. CDR3 nucleotides: TGCAGCGTTTCCGTGGGGCGGGCCCGAACAGATACGCAGTATTTT.